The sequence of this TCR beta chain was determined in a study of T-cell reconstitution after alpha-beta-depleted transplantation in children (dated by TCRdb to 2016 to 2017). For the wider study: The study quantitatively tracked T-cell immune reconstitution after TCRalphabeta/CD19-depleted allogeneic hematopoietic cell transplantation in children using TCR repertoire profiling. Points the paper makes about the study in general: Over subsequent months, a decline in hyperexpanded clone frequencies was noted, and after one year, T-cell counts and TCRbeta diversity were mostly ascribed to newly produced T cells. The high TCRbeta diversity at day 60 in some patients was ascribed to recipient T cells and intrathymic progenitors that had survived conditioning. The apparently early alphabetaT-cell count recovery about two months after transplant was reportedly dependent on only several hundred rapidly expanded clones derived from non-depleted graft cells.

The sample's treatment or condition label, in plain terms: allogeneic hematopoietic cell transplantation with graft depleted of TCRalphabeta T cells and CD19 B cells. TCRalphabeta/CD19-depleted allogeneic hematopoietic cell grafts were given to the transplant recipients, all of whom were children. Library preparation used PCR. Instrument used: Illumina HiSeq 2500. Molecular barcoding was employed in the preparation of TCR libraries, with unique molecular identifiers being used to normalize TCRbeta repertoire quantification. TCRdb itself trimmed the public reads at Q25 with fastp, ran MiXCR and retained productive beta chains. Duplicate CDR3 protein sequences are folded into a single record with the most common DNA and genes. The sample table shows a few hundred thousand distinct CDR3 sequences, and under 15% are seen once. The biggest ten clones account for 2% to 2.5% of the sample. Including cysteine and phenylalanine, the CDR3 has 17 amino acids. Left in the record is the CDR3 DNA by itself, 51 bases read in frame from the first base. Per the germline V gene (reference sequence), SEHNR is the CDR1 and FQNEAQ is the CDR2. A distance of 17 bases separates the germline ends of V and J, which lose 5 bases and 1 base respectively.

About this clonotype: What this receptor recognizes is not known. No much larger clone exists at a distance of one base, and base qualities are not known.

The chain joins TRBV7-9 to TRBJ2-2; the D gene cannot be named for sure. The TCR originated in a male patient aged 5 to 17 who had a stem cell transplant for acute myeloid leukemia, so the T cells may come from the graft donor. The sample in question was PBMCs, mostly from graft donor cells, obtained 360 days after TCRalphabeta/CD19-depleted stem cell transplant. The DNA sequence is TGTGCCAGCAGCATCAAGCGAATGGCACTGAACACCGGGGAGCTGTTTTTT. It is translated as CASSIKRMALNTGELFF.